This TCR beta chain was observed in a study of T cells in Graves' hyperthyroidism and ophthalmopathy. From RNA transcripts, TCR beta CDR3 regions were amplified. First-round RT-PCR of the TCR CDR3 relied on the HTBI primer set. TCRdb reprocessed the multiplex PCR reads via MiXCR and lists one record per CDR3 protein. The sample has 600,000 to 850,000 distinct CDR3 sequences, approximately 19% seen once; the top ten hold over 15%. PBMCs came from more than 9.5 ml fresh peripheral blood. General study results and limits: Within blood appeared most thyroid clonotypes that had expanded above 0.001. Model predictions of ophthalmopathy came a median around 7.1 months before onset.

Remarks on this clonotype: What it recognizes is unknown.

The trim removed 3 bases at V and 3 bases at J, leaving 8 bases unmatched. The length of the CDR3 is 17 residues. The germline CDR1 and CDR2 sequences are LNHNV and YYDKDF (reference sequence). The clonotype originates from a woman between 50 and 59 years old with Graves' hyperthyroidism that later progressed to Graves' ophthalmopathy. Sequenced input: blood. The gene calls are TRBV15 and TRBJ2-2, with 9 bases aligning to TRBD1. In nucleotides, the CDR3 is TGTGCCACCAGCAGGGGAAGCACAGGGGGCTACACCGGGGAGCTGTTTTTT. Protein: CATSRGSTGGYTGELFF.